This T cell receptor beta chain derives from a study of graft-versus-host responses after intestinal transplantation. Study-level information: Every recipient underwent anti-thymocyte globulin induction, then tacrolimus and steroids for roughly three years. Study-wide points: Early post-transplant falls in HvG clones accompanied the peak levels of circulating GvH clones.

As for this clone: The antigen remains undetermined.

Repertoires were generated with immunoSEQ multiplex PCR, while TCRdb's copy carries only in-frame clones and drops some. The sample has about 97,000 clones, around 90% seen once. The CDR3 is 18 amino acids. V gave up 2 bases and J gave up 2 bases, with 18 bases separating them. Germline CDR1 reads SGHVS; CDR2 reads FQNEAQ. The source of this sequence is a human patient who received an intestinal transplant, so some T cells may come from the graft donor. The sequencing here drew on PBMCs, taken roughly 410 days after intestinal transplant. This sequence joins TRBV7-8 and TRBJ1-4; D uncertain. The CDR3 DNA sequence: TGTGCCAGCAGCTTACCTTTCGGAGGACCTCGGACTAATGAAAAACTGTTTTTT. Residues: CASSLPFGGPRTNEKLFF.